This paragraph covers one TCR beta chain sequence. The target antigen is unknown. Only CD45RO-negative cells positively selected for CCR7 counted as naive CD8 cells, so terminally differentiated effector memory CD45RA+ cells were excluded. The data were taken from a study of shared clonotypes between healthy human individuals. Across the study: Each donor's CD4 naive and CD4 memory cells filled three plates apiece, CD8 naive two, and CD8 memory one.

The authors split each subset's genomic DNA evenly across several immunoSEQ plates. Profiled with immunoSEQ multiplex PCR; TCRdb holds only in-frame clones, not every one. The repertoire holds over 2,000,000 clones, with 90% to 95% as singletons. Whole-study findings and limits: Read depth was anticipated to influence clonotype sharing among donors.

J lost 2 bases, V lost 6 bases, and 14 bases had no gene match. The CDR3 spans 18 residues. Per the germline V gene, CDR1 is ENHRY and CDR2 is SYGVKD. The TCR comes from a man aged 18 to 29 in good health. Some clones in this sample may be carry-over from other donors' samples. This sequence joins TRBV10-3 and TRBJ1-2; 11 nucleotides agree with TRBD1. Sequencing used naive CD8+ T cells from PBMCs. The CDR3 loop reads CAISRPGQGALPNYGYTF. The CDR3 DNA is TGTGCCATCAGCCGCCCCGGACAGGGGGCGCTCCCCAACTATGGCTACACCTTC.